The rows below give T cell receptor beta chains drawn from one sample of a study of neurological immune-mediated disorders. TCRdb passed the 5' RACE reads through MiXCR, listing each CDR3 protein once. Among 55,000 to 75,000 distinct CDR3 sequences, about 2.5% were seen once, and the ten largest hold around 2.8%. The material sequenced was PBMCs. These receptors were obtained from a man aged 45-65 years with multiple sclerosis. The CDR3 runs from the conserved cysteine through the conserved F or W. A D gene is named only where the DNA matches it firmly. A row's size may be missing; if present it is once, few, many or a size class.

16	TRBV5-1	TRBJ2-3	many	-	TGCGCCAGCAGCCCCGGGTCTTCGGGGGACACAGATACGCAGTATTTT	CASSPGSSGDTDTQYF
17	TRBV28	TRBJ2-5	many	TRBD2	TGTGCCAGCAGGGGCCCTAGCGGAGGAGCAGCCCAAGAGACCCAGTACTTC	CASRGPSGGAAQETQYF
13	TRBV7-2	TRBJ1-5	many	-	TGTGCCAGCAGCAACCAGGGGTATCAGCCCCAGCATTTT	CASSNQGYQPQHF
13	TRBV10-3	TRBJ2-3	many	-	TGTGCCATCAACAGCCAGAGCACAGATACGCAGTATTTT	CAINSQSTDTQYF
13	TRBV5-1	TRBJ1-2	many	-	TGCGCCAGCAGCTCCGACAGAGGATATGGCTACACCTTC	CASSSDRGYGYTF
13	TRBV12-3/TRBV12-4	TRBJ1-1	many	-	TGTGCCAGCAGTTTCACGGTGGGGACTGAAGCTTTCTTT	CASSFTVGTEAFF
14	TRBV27	TRBJ2-7	many	-	TGTGCCAGCGGGAATCATACAGGGCATCGGGAGCAGTACTTC	CASGNHTGHREQYF
19	TRBV6-5	TRBJ2-3	-	TRBD2	TGTGCCAGCAGGATATCCGGGACTAGCGGGGGAACTAGCACAGATACGCAGTATTTT	CASRISGTSGGTSTDTQYF
18	TRBV20-1	TRBJ2-1	medium-sized	-	TGCAGTGCTAGAGGCCGGCCTACGAGGGGCCCTTACTACAATGAGCAGTTCTTC	CSARGRPTRGPYYNEQFF
15	TRBV20-1	TRBJ2-3	many	TRBD2	TGCAGTGCTTGGACTAGCGGGGGGTTAGCAGATACGCAGTATTTT	CSAWTSGGLADTQYF
13	TRBV20-1	TRBJ2-7	many	-	TGCAGTGCTGTAGCGAGGAGTCGCTACGAGCAGTACTTC	CSAVARSRYEQYF
12	TRBV7-2	TRBJ1-2	many	TRBD1	TGTGCCAGCAGTCTTACAGGGGGTGGCTACACCTTC	CASSLTGGGYTF
18	TRBV9	TRBJ2-5	many	TRBD2	TGTGCCAGCAGCGACGCCGCCGGTAGCGGGGCCTGGGGAGAGACCCAGTACTTC	CASSDAAGSGAWGETQYF
14	TRBV29-1	TRBJ1-1	many	TRBD1	TGCAGCGTTGTCGGGACAGGGGGTCGGGCTGAAGCTTTCTTT	CSVVGTGGRAEAFF
12	TRBV28	TRBJ1-2	many	-	TGTGCCAGCACCACCGAGAGGCATGGCTACACCTTC	CASTTERHGYTF
13	TRBV6-2/TRBV6-3	TRBJ2-2	many	-	TGTGCCACCCAGCCACAGGGAACCGGGGAGCTGTTTTTT	CATQPQGTGELFF
15	TRBV5-5	TRBJ2-2	many	TRBD1	TGTGCCAGCAGCTGGACAGGGGACGACACCGGGGAGCTGTTTTTT	CASSWTGDDTGELFF
11	TRBV20-1	TRBJ1-1	many	-	TGCAGTGCCCCAGACAATTTTGAAGCTTTCTTT	CSAPDNFEAFF
12	TRBV20-1	TRBJ2-1	many	TRBD1	TGCTGCGGGACAGGGGGCTACAATGAGCAGTTCTTC	CCGTGGYNEQFF
12	TRBV30	TRBJ1-1	many	-	TGTGCCTGGAACCCGGAGAACACTGAAGCTTTCTTT	CAWNPENTEAFF
12	TRBV27	TRBJ1-2	many	-	TGTGCCAGCAGTTTATATGGATATGGCTACACCTTC	CASSLYGYGYTF
15	TRBV25-1	TRBJ1-6	many	-	TGTGCCAGCAGTGGCCCGACGCTCTATAATTCACCCCTCCACTTT	CASSGPTLYNSPLHF
14	TRBV3-1	TRBJ2-7	few	-	TGTGCCGCGTCAGAGGGATTTAGCGGCTACGAGCAGTACTTC	CAASEGFSGYEQYF
15	TRBV4-1	TRBJ2-3	many	-	TGCGCCAGCAGCCCAAGGGTCTCTGGCACAGATACGCAGTATTTT	CASSPRVSGTDTQYF
11	TRBV20-1	TRBJ2-7	many	-	TGCAGTGCTAAGGGGGGCTACGAGCAGTACTTC	CSAKGGYEQYF
13	TRBV20-1	TRBJ2-1	many	-	TGCAGTGCTAGCCACGGGACTTACAATGAGCAGTTCTTC	CSASHGTYNEQFF
14	TRBV18	TRBJ1-6	many	-	TGTGCCAGCTCGCTGGATGAGGGGATTTCACCCCTCCACTTT	CASSLDEGISPLHF
15	TRBV30	TRBJ1-4	many	-	TGTGCCTGGAGTGGTAGGTGGTCCTCGGAAGAAAAACTGTTTTTT	CAWSGRWSSEEKLFF
15	TRBV27	TRBJ2-1	many	-	TGTGCCAGCAGACGATCGATGGGGACCGGCAATGAGCAGTTCTTC	CASRRSMGTGNEQFF
12	TRBV5-6	TRBJ1-2	many	-	TGTGCCAGCAGCATCCGGGACGTAAGCTACACCTTC	CASSIRDVSYTF
14	TRBV28	TRBJ2-7	many	TRBD1	TGTGCCAGCAGACGGACAGGTACCGTCTACGAGCAGTACTTC	CASRRTGTVYEQYF
14	TRBV5-1	TRBJ2-2	many	-	TGCGCCAGCAGCTCTGGATCAAACACCGGGGAGCTGTTTTTT	CASSSGSNTGELFF
15	TRBV7-2	TRBJ2-2	many	-	TGTGCCAGCAGCTTAGGGAGGGCGGACACCGGGGAGCTGTTTTTT	CASSLGRADTGELFF
13	TRBV20-1	TRBJ2-7	many	TRBD1	TGCAGTGCTGCTCGGACAGGCTCCTACGAGCAGTACTTC	CSAARTGSYEQYF
13	TRBV7-2	TRBJ1-1	many	-	TGTGCCAGCAGCTTAGGAGGGTTGGCTGAAGCTTTCTTT	CASSLGGLAEAFF
13	TRBV29-1	TRBJ1-2	many	TRBD1	TGCAGCGTTGAAAAGGACAGGGGGCTTGGCTACACCTTC	CSVEKDRGLGYTF
14	TRBV20-1	TRBJ2-1	many	TRBD2	TGCAGTGCTAGGTCCAGCGGGGGATTAAATGAGCAGTTCTTC	CSARSSGGLNEQFF
16	TRBV3-1	TRBJ1-4	many	-	TGTGCCAGCAGCCAAACTCCGGGGGGAATTAACTCCAAACTGTTTTTT	CASSQTPGGINSKLFF
12	TRBV6-5	TRBJ2-7	-	-	TGTGCCAGCAGTTCCTCGAACTACGAGCAGTACTTC	CASSSSNYEQYF
16	TRBV5-1	TRBJ2-3	many	TRBD1	TGCGCCAGCAGCCAAATTCCAGACAGGGCCACAGATACGCAGTATTTT	CASSQIPDRATDTQYF
15	TRBV20-1	TRBJ2-1	many	-	TGCAGTGCTAGAGTCCCCGGACTGACCTACAATGAGCAGTTCTTC	CSARVPGLTYNEQFF
14	TRBV20-1	TRBJ2-3	many	-	TGCAGTGCTAGAGAGCGGCGCGGGACAGATACGCAGTATTTT	CSARERRGTDTQYF
13	TRBV20-1	TRBJ1-1	many	TRBD1	TGCAGTGCTAGGACAGGGGCTAACACTGAAGCTTTCTTT	CSARTGANTEAFF
15	TRBV9	TRBJ1-6	many	TRBD1	TGTGCCAGCAGCGCAACAGGGGGGGGTCATTCACCCCTCCACTTT	CASSATGGGHSPLHF
13	TRBV12-3/TRBV12-4	TRBJ1-6	once	-	TGTGCCAGCAGTTTTAACCTAGGGTCAACCCTCAACTTT	CASSFNLGSTLNF
15	TRBV7-8	TRBJ2-7	many	-	TGTGCCAGCAGCTTAGCCACTGGGCGGTACTACGAGCAGTACTTC	CASSLATGRYYEQYF
14	TRBV19	TRBJ1-1	many	-	TGTGCCAGTAGTCTCGTCCGGGGGAGGACTGAAGCTTTCTTT	CASSLVRGRTEAFF
18	TRBV28	TRBJ2-6	many	TRBD1	TGTGCCAGCAGTGCTATCGGACAGGGTAGCTCTGGGGCCAACGTCCTGACTTTC	CASSAIGQGSSGANVLTF